Shown below are 14 T cell receptor beta chains from a single sample sequenced in a study of T-cell memory formation after mild COVID-19. MiXCR, applied by TCRdb to the 5' RACE reads, yields one record per CDR3 protein. The sample holds roughly 150,000 distinct CDR3 sequences, around 13% seen once. The sequenced sample was PBMCs or a T cell subset sorted from them (not recorded which). The receptors here all came from a man aged 18 to 35 who had mild COVID-19 (a few samples of this study predate the infection). Cell type and time point are not known.

This clonotype has more than one count but fewer than ten. The chain uses TRBV7-2 and TRBJ2-1, with D possibly called TRBD1 or TRBD2 (5 bases each). The CDR3 is made up of 16 amino acids. Trimming took off 1 base at V and 5 bases at J, with 15 bases between the two ends. Germline CDR1 and CDR2: SGHTA and FQGNSA. CDR3 residues: CASSLEVGTADNEQFF. The CDR3 coding sequence is TGTGCCAGCAGCTTAGAAGTAGGGACCGCTGACAATGAGCAGTTCTTC.

The sample holds a few counts of this clonotype. The chain employs TRBV5-1 and TRBJ1-4; 7 nucleotides align to TRBD1. The germline CDR1 and CDR2 sequences are SGHRS and YFSETQ. V trimming: 4 bases; J trimming: 10 bases; junction bases outside the gene matches: 10. The CDR3 has 14 residues. The DNA for the CDR3 is TGCGCCAGCAGCCGGGGACAGACTGGGGGAAAACTGTTTTTT. Its protein is CASSRGQTGGKLFF.

A few counts support this clonotype. This chain joins TRBV14 and TRBJ2-5; 7 positions match TRBD2. The CDR3 has 15 amino acids. Trimming at V came to 2 bases and at J to 5 bases, leaving 8 bases not matched to a gene. Germline CDR1 and CDR2: SGHDN and FVKESK. The CDR3 bases are TGTGCCAGCAGCCAACTCGCGGGGGATTGGGAGACCCAGTACTTC. This sequence encodes CASSQLAGDWETQYF.

The rearrangement uses TRBV20-1 and TRBJ2-7; perhaps TRBD2 as D (5 bases). The CDR3 contains 12 residues. Per germline, CDR1 DFQATT and CDR2 SNEGSKA (reference sequence). The V end lost 8 bases, the J end lost 5 bases, and 16 bases lay between the germline ends. CDR3 nucleotides: TGCAGTACTACGGGAACACGAGACGAGCAGTACGTC. Residues: CSTTGTRDEQYV.

This clonotype was recorded a few times. The V call is TRBV5-1, the J call TRBJ2-3, with D possibly TRBD2 on 6 matching bases. CDR1 SGHRS and CDR2 YFSETQ come from the germline V gene. V lost 9 bases and J 4 bases, leaving 21 bases between the germline ends. The CDR3 spans 15 residues. The CDR3 region is CATQPGGGVADTQYF. The CDR3 nucleotides read TGCGCCACCCAGCCTGGTGGCGGGGTGGCAGATACGCAGTATTTT.

This clonotype turned up a few times. V and J are TRBV20-1 and TRBJ2-1; possible D gene TRBD1, 5 bases. CDR3 length equals 14 residues. Germline lookup yields CDR1 DFQATT and CDR2 SNEGSKA (reference sequence). The V end lost 1 base, the J end lost 12 bases, and 19 bases lay between the germline ends. CDR3 nucleotides: TGCAGTGCTAGAGTTCGGGCAGCCTCAGGGCGGCAGTTCTTC. Translated, it gives CSARVRAASGRQFF.

This clonotype occurred once. This chain uses TRBV12-1 with TRBJ2-5. TRBV12-1 is a recognized pseudogene. CDR3 length: 13 residues. The CDR3, as DNA: TGTGCCAGCAGCTTTGTAGGCCAAGAGACCCAGTACTTC. Translation: CASSFVGQETQYF.

Only a few counts were recorded for this clonotype. The chain has TRBV6-5 and TRBJ1-3; no reliable D call. V lost 0 bases and J lost 1, with 4 bases in between. The germline V gene encodes CDR1 MNHEY and CDR2 SVGAGI. This CDR3 is built from 14 residues. This chain's CDR3 is CASSYSPSGNTIYF. As DNA, the CDR3 is TGTGCCAGCAGTTACTCGCCGTCTGGAAACACCATATATTTT.

In regard to this clonotype: Germline is not matched at one junction end, which may reflect a read error. The CDR3 here is CATSAPSPETQYF. The CDR3, as DNA: TGTGCCACCAGTGCCCCCTCGCCAGAAACGCAGTATTTT. This chain connects TRBV24-1 to TRBJ2-3; D gene ambiguous. CDR1 KGHDR and CDR2 SFDVKD come from the germline V gene. The CDR3 runs 13 residues.

V and J are TRBV7-8 and TRBJ1-6; D is unclear. Between the trimmed V and J ends, which lost 3 bases and 11 bases, there was a span of 8 bases. This CDR3 region has 12 residues. Germline loops: CDR1 SGHVS, CDR2 FQNEAQ. The CDR3 sequence is CASSFNQAPLHF. DNA for the CDR3: TGTGCCAGCAGCTTTAACCAGGCACCCCTCCACTTT.

This clonotype was picked up a small number of times. Written as DNA, the CDR3 is TGTGCCAGCAGCGTAGGTCCGGACAGCAATCAGCCCCAGCATTTT. Translating gives CASSVGPDSNQPQHF. The chain employs TRBV9 and TRBJ1-5; the D is unclear. This CDR3 comprises 15 residues. Trimming left V 0 bases short and J 1 base short, with 8 bases between. CDR1 is SGDLS, CDR2 YYNGEE, per germline.

The chain's CDR3 is CAFDMSSYNSPLHF. For the CDR3, the DNA is TGTGCCTTCGACATGAGCTCCTATAATTCACCCCTCCACTTT. The V call is TRBV30, the J call TRBJ1-6, with D hard to call. CDR1 and CDR2 (germline): GTSNPN, SVGIG (reference sequence). This CDR3 region has 14 residues. The V and J ends lost 7 bases and 0 bases respectively, with 10 bases between them.

The rearrangement uses TRBV6-1 and TRBJ2-7, with TRBD1 identical over 10 bases. The CDR3 is 14 residues long. Germline loops: CDR1 MNHNS, CDR2 SASEGT. After removal of 6 bases from V and 5 bases from J, the junction contained 7 bases not matched to a gene. The CDR3 nucleotides read TGTGCCAGCAGCGGTGGGACAGGGGACCACGAGCAGTACTTC. As protein: CASSGGTGDHEQYF.

This clonotype has a handful of counts. V is TRBV20-1 and J is TRBJ2-3, with TRBD2 matching over 8 bases. The germline gives CDR1 DFQATT, CDR2 SNEGSKA (reference sequence). With 5 bases clipped from V and 4 bases from J, the junction kept 2 bases outside the gene matches. The CDR3 is made up of 12 amino acids. The CDR3 DNA sequence: TGCAGTGCTGGGACTAGGGCAGATACGCAGTATTTT. This codes for CSAGTRADTQYF.